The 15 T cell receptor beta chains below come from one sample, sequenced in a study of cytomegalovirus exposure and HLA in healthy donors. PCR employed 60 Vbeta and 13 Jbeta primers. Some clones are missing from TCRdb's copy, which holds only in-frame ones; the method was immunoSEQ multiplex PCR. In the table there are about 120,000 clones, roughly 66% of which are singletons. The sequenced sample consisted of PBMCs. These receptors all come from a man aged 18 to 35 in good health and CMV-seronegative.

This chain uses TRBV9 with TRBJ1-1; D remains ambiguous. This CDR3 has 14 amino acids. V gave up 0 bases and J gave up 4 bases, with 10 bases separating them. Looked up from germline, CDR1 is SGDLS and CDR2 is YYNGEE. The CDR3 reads CASSVGWAGTEAFF. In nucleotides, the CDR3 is TGTGCCAGCAGCGTAGGTTGGGCGGGCACTGAAGCTTTCTTT. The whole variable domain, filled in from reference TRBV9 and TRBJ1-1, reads DSGVTQTPKHLITATGQRVTLRCSPRSGDLSVYWYQQSLDQGLQFLIQYYNGEERAKGNILERFSAQQFPDLHSELNLSSLELGDSALYFCASSVGWAGTEAFFGQGTRLTVV.

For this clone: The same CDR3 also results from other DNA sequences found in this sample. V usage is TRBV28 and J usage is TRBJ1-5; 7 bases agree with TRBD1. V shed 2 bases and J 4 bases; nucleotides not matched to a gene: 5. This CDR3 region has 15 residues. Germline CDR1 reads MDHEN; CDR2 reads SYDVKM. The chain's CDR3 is CASSLGDRDNQPQHF. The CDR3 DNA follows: TGTGCCAGCAGTTTAGGCGACAGGGATAATCAGCCCCAGCATTTT. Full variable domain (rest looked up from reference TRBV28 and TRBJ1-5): DVKVTQSSRYLVKRTGEKVFLECVQDMDHENMFWYRQDPGLGLRLIYFSYDVKMKEKGDIPEGYSVSREKKERFSLILESASTNQTSMYLCASSLGDRDNQPQHFGDGTRLSIL.

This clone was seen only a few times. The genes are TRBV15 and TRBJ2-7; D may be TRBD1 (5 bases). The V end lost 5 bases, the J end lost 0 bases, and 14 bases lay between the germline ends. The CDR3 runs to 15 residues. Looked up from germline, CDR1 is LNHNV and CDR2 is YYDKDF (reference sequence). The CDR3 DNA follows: TGTGCCACCAGCGGATTAGCAGGGCCCTCCTACGAGCAGTACTTC. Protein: CATSGLAGPSYEQYF.

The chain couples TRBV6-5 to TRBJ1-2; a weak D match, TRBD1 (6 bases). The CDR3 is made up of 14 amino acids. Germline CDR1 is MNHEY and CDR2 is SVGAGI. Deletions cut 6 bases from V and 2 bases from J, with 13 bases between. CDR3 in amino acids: CASRISGANYGYTF. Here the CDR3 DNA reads TGTGCCAGCAGGATTTCAGGGGCGAACTATGGCTACACCTTC.

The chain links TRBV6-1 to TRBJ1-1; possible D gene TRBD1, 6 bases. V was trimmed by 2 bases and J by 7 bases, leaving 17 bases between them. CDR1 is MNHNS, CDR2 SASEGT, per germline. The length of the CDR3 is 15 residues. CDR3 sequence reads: CASSEFYQGLYEAFF. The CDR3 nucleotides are TGTGCCAGCAGTGAATTTTATCAGGGGCTTTATGAAGCTTTCTTT.

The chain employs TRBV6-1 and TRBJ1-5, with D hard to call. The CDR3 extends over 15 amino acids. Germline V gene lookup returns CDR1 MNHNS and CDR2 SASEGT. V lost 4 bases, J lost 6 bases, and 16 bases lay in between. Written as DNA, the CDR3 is TGTGCCAGCAGTGGGGTAGGTTCCCGGGGTCAGCCCCAGCATTTT. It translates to CASSGVGSRGQPQHF.

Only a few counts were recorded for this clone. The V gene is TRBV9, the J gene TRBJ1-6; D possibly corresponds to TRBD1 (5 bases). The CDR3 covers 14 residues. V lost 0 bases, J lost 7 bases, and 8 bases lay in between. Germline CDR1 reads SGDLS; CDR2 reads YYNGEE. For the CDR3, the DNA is TGTGCCAGCAGCGTAGGCGGGGGGAATTCACCCCTCCACTTT. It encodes CASSVGGGNSPLHF.

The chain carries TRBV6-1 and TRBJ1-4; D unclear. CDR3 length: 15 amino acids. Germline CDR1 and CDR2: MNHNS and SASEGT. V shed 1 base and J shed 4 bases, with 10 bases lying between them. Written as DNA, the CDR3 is TGTGCCAGCAGTGAAGTCAGGAAAGGTAATGAAAAACTGTTTTTT. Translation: CASSEVRKGNEKLFF.

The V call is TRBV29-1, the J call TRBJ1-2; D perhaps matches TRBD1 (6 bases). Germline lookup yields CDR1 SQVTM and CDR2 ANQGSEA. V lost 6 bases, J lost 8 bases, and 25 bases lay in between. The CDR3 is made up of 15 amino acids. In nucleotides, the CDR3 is TGCAGCGTACCAACCAAACCATCGACAGGCTGGGGCTACACCTTC. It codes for CSVPTKPSTGWGYTF.

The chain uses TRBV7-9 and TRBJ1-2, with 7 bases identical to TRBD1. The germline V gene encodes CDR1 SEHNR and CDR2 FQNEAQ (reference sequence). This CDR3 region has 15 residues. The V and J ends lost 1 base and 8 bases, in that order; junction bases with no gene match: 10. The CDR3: CASSLVDRATRGYTF. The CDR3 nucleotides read TGTGCCAGCAGCTTAGTAGACAGGGCAACTAGGGGCTACACCTTC.

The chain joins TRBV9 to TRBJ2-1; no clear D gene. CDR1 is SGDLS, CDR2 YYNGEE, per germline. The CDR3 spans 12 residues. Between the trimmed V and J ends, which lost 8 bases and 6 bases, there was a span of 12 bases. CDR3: CASDRGANEQFF. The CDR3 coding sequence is TGTGCCAGTGATAGAGGTGCCAATGAGCAGTTCTTC. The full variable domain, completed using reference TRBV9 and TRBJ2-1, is DSGVTQTPKHLITATGQRVTLRCSPRSGDLSVYWYQQSLDQGLQFLIQYYNGEERAKGNILERFSAQQFPDLHSELNLSSLELGDSALYFCASDRGANEQFFGPGTRLTVL.

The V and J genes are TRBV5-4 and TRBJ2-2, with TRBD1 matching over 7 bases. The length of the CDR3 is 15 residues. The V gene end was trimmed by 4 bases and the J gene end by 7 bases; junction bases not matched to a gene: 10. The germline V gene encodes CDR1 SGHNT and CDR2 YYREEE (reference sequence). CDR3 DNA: TGTGCCAGCAGCCAAGAGTTGGGGGACAGCGGGGAGCTGTTTTTT. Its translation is CASSQELGDSGELFF.

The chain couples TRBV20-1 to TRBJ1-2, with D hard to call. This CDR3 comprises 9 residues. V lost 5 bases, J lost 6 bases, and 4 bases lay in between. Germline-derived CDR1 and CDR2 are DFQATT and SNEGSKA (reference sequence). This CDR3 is CSASDGYTF. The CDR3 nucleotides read TGCAGTGCTTCAGATGGCTACACCTTC.

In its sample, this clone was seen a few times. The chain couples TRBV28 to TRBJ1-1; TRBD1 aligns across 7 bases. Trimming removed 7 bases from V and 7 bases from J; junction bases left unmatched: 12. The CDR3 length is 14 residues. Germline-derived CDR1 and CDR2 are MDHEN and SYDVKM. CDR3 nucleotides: TGTGCCAGCACAGGGGGGCTGGCTGGAAGTGAAGCTTTCTTT. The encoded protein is CASTGGLAGSEAFF. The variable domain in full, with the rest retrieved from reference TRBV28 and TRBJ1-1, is DVKVTQSSRYLVKRTGEKVFLECVQDMDHENMFWYRQDPGLGLRLIYFSYDVKMKEKGDIPEGYSVSREKKERFSLILESASTNQTSMYLCASTGGLAGSEAFFGQGTRLTVV.

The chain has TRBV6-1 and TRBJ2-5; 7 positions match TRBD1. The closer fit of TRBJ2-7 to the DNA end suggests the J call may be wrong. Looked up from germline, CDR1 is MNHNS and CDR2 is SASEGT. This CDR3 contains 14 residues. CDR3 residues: CASRLTGIRDEQYF. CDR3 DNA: TGTGCCAGCAGGTTGACAGGGATAAGAGACGAGCAGTACTTC.